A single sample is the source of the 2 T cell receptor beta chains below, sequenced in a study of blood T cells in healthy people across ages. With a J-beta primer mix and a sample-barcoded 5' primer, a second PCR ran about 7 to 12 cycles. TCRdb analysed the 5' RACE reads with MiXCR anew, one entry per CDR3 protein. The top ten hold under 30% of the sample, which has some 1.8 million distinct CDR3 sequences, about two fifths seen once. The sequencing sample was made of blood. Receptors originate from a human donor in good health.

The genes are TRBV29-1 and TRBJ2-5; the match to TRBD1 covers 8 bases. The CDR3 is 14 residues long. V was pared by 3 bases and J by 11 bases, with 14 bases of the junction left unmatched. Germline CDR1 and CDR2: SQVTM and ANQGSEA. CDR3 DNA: TGCAGCGTTGACGTTGACAGGGGTTGGGATGAGCAGTACTTC. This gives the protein CSVDVDRGWDEQYF.

The CDR3 sequence is CASSLDLGGSGELFF. CDR3 nucleotides: TGTGCCAGCAGCTTAGATCTTGGGGGGTCCGGGGAGCTGTTTTTT. The chain couples TRBV7-2 to TRBJ2-2; D perhaps matches TRBD2 (6 bases). The CDR3 loop spans 15 amino acids. V lost 1 base and J lost 6, with 12 bases in between. CDR1 is SGHTA and CDR2 is FQGNSA in the germline V gene.